These 8 T cell receptor beta chains were sequenced from one sample in a study of Graves' ophthalmopathy and Graves' hyperthyroidism (dated by TCRdb to the late 2010s). TCRdb records Illumina HiSeq 2000 as the sequencer. For repertoire sequencing, the TCR beta CDR3 regions were amplified from RNA transcripts. The first round was an RT-PCR using HTBI primers with the Qiagen OneStep RT-PCR kit, and this first round was followed by a second-round multiplex PCR, then size selection and purification. In TCRdb, the public reads were trimmed at Q25 with fastp and aligned with MiXCR, with productive beta chains retained. All rows with the same CDR3 protein become a single entry with the most common DNA and genes. In this sample the table shows around 1.1 million distinct CDR3 sequences, 35% to 45% of which occur a single time. 11% of the sample goes to the ten largest clones. Specimen: peripheral blood or thyroid tissue (not recorded which). The receptors come from an adult man with Graves' hyperthyroidism.

This clonotype was counted at least ten times. The rearrangement links TRBV29-1 to TRBJ1-2; no definite D call. Germline V CDR1 and CDR2: SQVTM, ANQGSEA. V gave up 4 bases and J gave up 2 bases, with 8 bases separating them. The CDR3 runs to 12 residues. The CDR3 nucleotides are TGCAGCGTTGGTTCCGTGAACTATGGCTACACCTTC. It codes for CSVGSVNYGYTF.

This clonotype was detected many times. The gene calls are TRBV5-1 and TRBJ2-5, with D perhaps assigned TRBD1 or TRBD2 (5 bases each). The CDR3 runs 14 residues. Trimming shortened V by 2 bases and J by 1 base, and 9 bases separated the two germline ends. Germline CDR1 is SGHRS and CDR2 is YFSETQ. In nucleotides, the CDR3 is TGCGCCAGCAGCTTCCGGGGACCCCAAGAGACCCAGTACTTC. Protein product: CASSFRGPQETQYF.

This clonotype was picked up a small number of times. This sequence may be a read error, since a much larger clone differs from it by one base. The gene calls are TRBV25-1 and TRBJ2-7; D perhaps matches TRBD2 (5 bases). The CDR3 is 16 residues long. Germline CDR1 is MGHDK and CDR2 is SYGVNS. This chain's CDR3 is CATSDSRGRNSYEQYF. For the CDR3, the DNA is TGTGCCACCAGTGACTCCCGAGGGCGGAACTCCTACGAGCAGTACTTC.

This clonotype has at least ten counts. CDR3 in DNA: TGTGCCAGCAGCTTAGTGTCGGGAAACACCATATATTTT. It codes for CASSLVSGNTIYF. The chain links TRBV7-9 to TRBJ1-3, with D hard to call. V was clipped by 1 base and J by 4 bases, with 5 bases between them. Germline CDR1 reads SEHNR; CDR2 reads FQNEAQ (reference sequence). The CDR3 extends over 13 amino acids.

This sequence joins TRBV6-6 and TRBJ1-2, with 7 bases fitting TRBD1. The CDR3 is 15 residues long. Germline V CDR1 and CDR2: MNHNY, SVGAGI (reference sequence). V lost 5 bases to trimming and J lost 3 bases; unmatched junction nucleotides: 9. The CDR3 reads CASSDLRGGDYGYTF. The CDR3 region has the DNA TGTGCCAGCAGTGATTTAAGAGGGGGCGACTATGGCTACACCTTC.

As for this clonotype: A clone one base away is much larger, so this may be a read error. The J gene is TRBJ2-5, the V gene TRBV9; D possibly corresponds to TRBD1 (5 bases). CDR3 length: 15 residues. Germline CDR1 SGDLS, CDR2 YYNGEE. In nucleotides, the CDR3 is TGTGCCAGCAGCGTATATGGACAAAACCAAGTGACCCAGTACTTC. Its translation: CASSVYGQNQVTQYF.

This sequence joins TRBV18 and TRBJ2-5; a weak D match, TRBD2 (7 bases). Per the germline V gene, CDR1 is KGHSH and CDR2 is LQKENI. This CDR3 has 15 amino acids. The V gene lost 1 base and the J gene lost 2 bases, with 11 bases spanning the gap. CDR3 sequence (DNA): TGTGCCAGCTCACCACTCGGGGGGACACAAGAGACCCAGTACTTC. Its protein is CASSPLGGTQETQYF.

This rearrangement joins TRBV7-6 to TRBJ2-5; D remains unclear. Germline V gene lookup returns CDR1 SGHVS and CDR2 FNYEAQ. V lost 2 bases and J lost 5, with 15 bases in between. This CDR3 is built from 15 residues. Written as DNA, the CDR3 is TGTGCCAGCAGCTTACTCGAAGGGATTGGGGAGACCCAGTACTTC. Translation: CASSLLEGIGETQYF. The full variable domain, with the rest looked up from reference TRBV7-6 and TRBJ2-5, is GAGVSQSPRYKVTKRGQDVALRCDPISGHVSLYWYRQALGQGPEFLTYFNYEAQQDKSGLPNDRFSAERPEGSISTLTIQRTEQRDSAMYRCASSLLEGIGETQYFGPGTRLLVL.